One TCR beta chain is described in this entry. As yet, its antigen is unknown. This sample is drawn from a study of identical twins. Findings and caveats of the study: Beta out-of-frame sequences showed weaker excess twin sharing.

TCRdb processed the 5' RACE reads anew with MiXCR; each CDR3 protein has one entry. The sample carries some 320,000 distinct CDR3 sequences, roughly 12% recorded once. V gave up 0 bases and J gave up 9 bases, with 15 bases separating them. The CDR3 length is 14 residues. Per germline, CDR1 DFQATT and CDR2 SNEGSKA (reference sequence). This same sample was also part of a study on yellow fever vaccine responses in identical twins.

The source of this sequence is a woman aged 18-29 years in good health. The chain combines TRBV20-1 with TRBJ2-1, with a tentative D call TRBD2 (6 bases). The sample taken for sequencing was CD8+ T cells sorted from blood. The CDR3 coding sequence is TGCAGTGCTAGAGATCTCCCTAGCGATATTGAGCAGTTCTTC. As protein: CSARDLPSDIEQFF.